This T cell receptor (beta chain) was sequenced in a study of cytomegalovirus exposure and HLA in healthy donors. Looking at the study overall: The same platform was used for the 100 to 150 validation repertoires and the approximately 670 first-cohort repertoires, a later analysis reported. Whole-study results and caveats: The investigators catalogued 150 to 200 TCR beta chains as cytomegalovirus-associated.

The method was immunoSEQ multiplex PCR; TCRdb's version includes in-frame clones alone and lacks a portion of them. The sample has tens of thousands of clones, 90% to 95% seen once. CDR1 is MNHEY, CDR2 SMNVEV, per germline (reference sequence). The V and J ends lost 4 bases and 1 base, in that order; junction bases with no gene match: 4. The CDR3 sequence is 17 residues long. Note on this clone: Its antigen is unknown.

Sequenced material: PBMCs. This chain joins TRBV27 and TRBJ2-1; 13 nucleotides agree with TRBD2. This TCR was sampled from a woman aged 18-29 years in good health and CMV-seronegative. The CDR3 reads CASSSGTSGESYNEQFF. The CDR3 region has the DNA TGTGCCAGCAGTTCCGGGACTAGCGGGGAGTCCTACAATGAGCAGTTCTTC.